This TCR beta chain emerged from a study of blood T cell repertoires in COVID-19. Turning to the study itself: Italy, Spain and the United States were the sources of the convalescent and acute COVID-19 samples. From T cells, B-cell-depleted T cells, or PBMCs came the material, which was cDNA or gDNA.

The authors' processing: By means of reference gene primer amplification, nucleated cell counts were estimated. Only in-frame clones appear in the TCRdb table, and some are missing; sequencing was by immunoSEQ multiplex PCR. The V and J calls and clone size are taken from that table; D and trimming were inferred from the DNA. The sample gives fewer than 200,000 clones, approximately 87% of which show up once; around 20% is in the top ten. In germline, CDR1 is MGHDK, CDR2 SYGVNS. This CDR3 spans 13 amino acids. The V and J ends lost 4 bases and 5 bases respectively, with 9 bases between them. J is TRBJ1-5 and V is TRBV25-1; no reliable D call. This receptor was taken from a man between 65 and 85 years old with active or convalescent COVID-19. Sequencing used peripheral blood. This CDR3 is CASSGEQYQPQHF. CDR3 coding DNA: TGTGCCAGCAGTGGGGAGCAGTATCAGCCCCAGCATTTT.